The 16 T cell receptor beta chains below were found in one sample sequenced in a study of blood T cell repertoires in COVID-19. Using immunoSEQ multiplex PCR, the repertoire was profiled, and TCRdb retains in-frame clones only, with some absent. The table lists about 180,000 clones, 87% of them singletons, with 1.2% in the top ten. The specimen was PBMCs or T cells enriched from blood (not recorded which). The receptors derive from a human donor with acute COVID-19. The donor label of this sample is uncertain.

The rearrangement links TRBV27 to TRBJ2-2; 7 bases align to TRBD1. Looked up from germline, CDR1 is MNHEY and CDR2 is SMNVEV (reference sequence). V lost 3 bases, J lost 0 bases, and 1 base stayed unmatched. The CDR3 contains 15 residues. CDR3 region: CASSFGTANTGELFF. The CDR3 region has the DNA TGTGCCAGCAGTTTCGGGACAGCGAACACCGGGGAGCTGTTTTTT.

The CDR3 protein is CATSRDVQPTDTQYF. CDR3 nucleotides: TGTGCCACCAGCAGAGACGTACAGCCCACAGATACGCAGTATTTT. The genes are TRBV15 and TRBJ2-3; D remains unclear. Per germline, CDR1 LNHNV and CDR2 YYDKDF (reference sequence). The CDR3 spans 15 residues. Trimming stripped 0 bases from V and 2 bases from J, with 9 bases between.

This clone was detected only a few times. The chain couples TRBV19 to TRBJ1-4; D may be TRBD1 (5 bases). Germline lookup yields CDR1 LNHDA and CDR2 SQIVND (reference sequence). The CDR3 is made up of 15 amino acids. The V gene lost 5 bases and the J gene lost 8 bases, with 18 bases spanning the gap. The CDR3: CASSVDPGEGEKLFF. As DNA, the CDR3 is TGTGCCAGTAGTGTGGATCCGGGGGAAGGAGAAAAACTGTTTTTT. Combining the CDR3 with reference TRBV19 and TRBJ1-4 gives the whole variable domain DGGITQSPKYLFRKEGQNVTLSCEQNLNHDAMYWYRQDPGQGLRLIYYSQIVNDFQKGDIAEGYSVSREKKESFPLTVTSAQKNPTAFYLCASSVDPGEGEKLFFGSGTQLSVL.

This chain joins TRBV5-1 and TRBJ1-1; tentative D call: TRBD1 (5 bases). Trimming removed 0 bases at V and 4 bases at J, with 10 bases between. The CDR3 sequence is 14 residues long. Germline CDR1 SGHRS, CDR2 YFSETQ. For the CDR3, the DNA is TGCGCCAGCAGCTTGGAAAGGGGTATCACTGAAGCTTTCTTT. Its translation: CASSLERGITEAFF.

This chain uses TRBV28 with TRBJ2-5, with TRBD1 matching over 9 bases. From germline, CDR1 is MDHEN and CDR2 SYDVKM. This CDR3 has 12 amino acids. After removal of 6 bases from V and 13 bases from J, the junction contained 9 bases not matched to a gene. The CDR3 sequence: CASSPRQGGPYF. The CDR3 DNA sequence: TGTGCCAGCAGCCCCCGACAGGGGGGGCCGTACTTC.

The chain has TRBV24-1 and TRBJ1-5; D gene ambiguous. V lost 4 bases, J lost 9 bases, and 12 bases lay in between. Germline V gene data show CDR1 as KGHDR and CDR2 as SFDVKD. CDR3 size: 13 residues. Written as DNA, the CDR3 is TGTGCCACCAGTGAAAGAGGAGATCGGCCCCAGCATTTT. This translates into CATSERGDRPQHF.

The chain couples TRBV4-1 to TRBJ2-7; D is perhaps TRBD2 (5 bases). Between the trimmed V and J ends, which lost 4 bases and 7 bases, there was a span of 11 bases. This CDR3 has 12 amino acids. Germline V gives CDR1 MGHRA, CDR2 YSYEKL. The CDR3 DNA reads as TGCGCCAGCAGCCTGGAACGGGGAGAGCAGTACTTC. It encodes CASSLERGEQYF.

The chain joins TRBV10-1 to TRBJ1-1, with D possibly being TRBD1 (5 bases). The CDR3 is 14 amino acids. The germline CDR1 and CDR2 sequences are WNHNN and SYGVQD (reference sequence). Trimming took 7 bases from V and 4 from J, leaving 16 bases between them. The CDR3 bases are TGCGCCAGCACAGTAAGGGGCCAGGGCACTGAAGCTTTCTTT. Translation: CASTVRGQGTEAFF.

This rearrangement joins TRBV7-9 to TRBJ2-5; TRBD2 matches at 7 bases. The germline gives CDR1 SEHNR, CDR2 FQNEAQ (reference sequence). Trimming took 3 bases from V and 1 from J; bases not matched to a gene: 2. This CDR3 is 14 amino acids long. The CDR3: CASSFLAAQETQYF. The CDR3 bases are TGTGCCAGCAGCTTCCTAGCGGCCCAAGAGACCCAGTACTTC.

This clone was found once. The chain couples TRBV19 to TRBJ1-5, with D tentatively TRBD1 (5 bases). Between the trimmed V and J ends, which lost 11 bases and 8 bases, there was a span of 19 bases. This CDR3 is 13 amino acids long. Germline loops: CDR1 LNHDA, CDR2 SQIVND (reference sequence). CDR3: CASTTSLGEPQHF. In DNA, the CDR3 is TGTGCCTCTACTACCAGCCTAGGGGAGCCCCAGCATTTT. Looking up the rest from reference TRBV19 and TRBJ1-5 gives the full variable domain: DGGITQSPKYLFRKEGQNVTLSCEQNLNHDAMYWYRQDPGQGLRLIYYSQIVNDFQKGDIAEGYSVSREKKESFPLTVTSAQKNPTAFYLCASTTSLGEPQHFGDGTRLSIL.

The chain recombines TRBV11-2 with TRBJ2-1, with D maybe TRBD2 (5 bases). The CDR3 is made up of 18 amino acids. Germline V gene sequence: CDR1 SGHAT, CDR2 FQNNGV. Trimming removed 0 bases at V and 0 bases at J, with 15 bases between. In nucleotides, the CDR3 is TGTGCCAGCAGCTTAGATCCGAGAGGGAGTGTCTCCTACAATGAGCAGTTCTTC. This translates into CASSLDPRGSVSYNEQFF. The whole variable domain, remainder taken from reference TRBV11-2 and TRBJ2-1, is EAGVAQSPRYKIIEKRQSVAFWCNPISGHATLYWYQQILGQGPKLLIQFQNNGVVDDSQLPKDRFSAERLKGVDSTLKIQPAKLEDSAVYLCASSLDPRGSVSYNEQFFGPGTRLTVL.

The gene calls are TRBV2 and TRBJ1-1, with 7 bases fitting TRBD1. The CDR3 contains 13 residues. Trimming cost V 6 bases and J 1 base; bases outside gene matches: 2. CDR1 is SNHLY and CDR2 is FYNNEI in the germline V gene. The CDR3 DNA is TGTGCCAGCAGGGGACAGTCGAACACTGAAGCTTTCTTT. It translates to CASRGQSNTEAFF.

The chain has TRBV19 and TRBJ2-2; no clear D. Trimming cost V 2 bases and J 7 bases, with 5 bases left between them. Germline CDR1 reads LNHDA; CDR2 reads SQIVND (reference sequence). There are 12 residues in the CDR3. CDR3 nucleotide sequence: TGTGCCAGTAGTATATGGAGCGGGGAGCTGTTTTTT. It encodes CASSIWSGELFF.

The count of this clone is one. V and J are TRBV28 and TRBJ1-1; possible D gene TRBD1, 5 bases. CDR1 MDHEN and CDR2 SYDVKM come from the germline V gene. The CDR3 contains 12 residues. With 4 bases removed from V and 6 bases from J, the gap between germline ends came to 9 bases. The CDR3 protein is CASSWGRAEAFF. CDR3 coding DNA: TGTGCCAGCAGTTGGGGGAGGGCTGAAGCTTTCTTT.

This clone came up once. The chain joins TRBV5-1 to TRBJ2-7, with 10 bases aligning to TRBD2. This CDR3 region has 15 residues. The germline V gene encodes CDR1 SGHRS and CDR2 YFSETQ. The junction had 2 bases not matched to a gene; V was cut back by 2 bases and J by 0 bases. The CDR3 nucleotides read TGCGCCAGCAGCTTAGGACTAGCGGACTCCTACGAGCAGTACTTC. The encoded protein is CASSLGLADSYEQYF.

The genes are TRBV2 and TRBJ1-1; maybe TRBD1 (6 bases). The V gene lost 5 bases and the J gene lost 11 bases, with 21 bases spanning the gap. Germline V gene sequence: CDR1 SNHLY, CDR2 FYNNEI. The CDR3 extends over 14 amino acids. The DNA for the CDR3 is TGTGCCAGCAGTTTACCGGGGCGAGGGGGGGAGGCTTTCTTT. This gives the protein CASSLPGRGGEAFF.